The 6 T cell receptor beta chains below come from one sample, sequenced in a study of CD8 T cells in Susac syndrome. RNA in amounts of roughly 0.5 to 1 ug was reverse transcribed with random hexamers. MiXCR, applied by TCRdb to the immunoSEQ multiplex PCR reads, yields one record per CDR3 protein. The repertoire holds 84,000 or so distinct CDR3 sequences, with approximately 96% as singletons. Sequenced sample: CD8+ T cells from PBMCs. The receptors originated from a human donor with Susac syndrome.

V gene TRBV29-1 combines with J gene TRBJ2-5, with TRBD1 matching 7 bases. The CDR3 is made up of 15 amino acids. CDR1 and CDR2 from the germline V gene are SQVTM and ANQGSEA. V lost 6 bases and J lost 1; bases outside the gene matches: 11. In nucleotides, the CDR3 is TGCAGCGTGATTATTCTACAGGGGCCCCAAGAGACCCAGTACTTC. It specifies CSVIILQGPQETQYF.

The V and J genes are TRBV9 and TRBJ2-7; 8 bases fit TRBD1. CDR1 is SGDLS, CDR2 YYNGEE, per germline. After removal of 1 base from V and 0 bases from J, the junction contained 3 bases not matched to a gene. This CDR3 has 15 residues. CDR3 nucleotides: TGTGCCAGCAGCGTAACAGGGGGGAGCTCCTACGAGCAGTACTTC. As protein: CASSVTGGSSYEQYF.

The chain carries TRBV13 and TRBJ2-7; D possibly matches TRBD1 or TRBD2 (5 bases each). CDR1 is PRHDT and CDR2 is FYEKMQ in the germline V gene (reference sequence). V was shortened by 1 base and J by 5 bases, with 18 bases between the two germline ends. The CDR3 has 16 residues. CDR3 nucleotide sequence: TGTGCCAGCAGCTTAGTATCCGGGATGGGGGACGACGAGCAGTACTTC. This translates into CASSLVSGMGDDEQYF.

V usage is TRBV29-1 and J usage is TRBJ1-2; D is possibly TRBD1 (5 bases). The CDR3 is made up of 15 amino acids. Trimming took 4 bases from V and 0 from J, leaving 15 bases between them. Per the germline V gene, CDR1 is SQVTM and CDR2 is ANQGSEA. The CDR3 bases are TGCAGCGTTGTGGGGCCGGGGGTTGCTAACTATGGCTACACCTTC. Translating it yields CSVVGPGVANYGYTF. The variable domain in full, completed from reference TRBV29-1 and TRBJ1-2, reads SAVISQKPSRDICQRGTSLTIQCQVDSQVTMMFWYRQQPGQSLTLIATANQGSEATYESGFVIDKFPISRPNLTFSTLTVSNMSPEDSSIYLCSVVGPGVANYGYTFGSGTRLTVV.

The chain employs TRBV4-1 and TRBJ2-5; D gene ambiguous. This CDR3 spans 17 amino acids. Germline V lookup: CDR1 MGHRA, CDR2 YSYEKL. Trimming took off 0 bases at V and 1 base at J, with 15 bases between the two ends. CDR3 region: CASSQDPFSGLQETQYF. In DNA, the CDR3 is TGCGCCAGCAGCCAAGATCCATTCTCTGGCCTCCAAGAGACCCAGTACTTC.

The chain employs TRBV11-2 and TRBJ2-7; D uncertain. There are 12 residues in the CDR3. Germline lookup yields CDR1 SGHAT and CDR2 FQNNGV. Trimming took off 5 bases at V and 2 bases at J, with 7 bases between the two ends. CDR3 nucleotides: TGTGCCAGCAGCCCCCCCGCCTACGAGCAGTACGTC. Translation: CASSPPAYEQYV.